These 27 T cell receptor beta chains were sequenced from one sample in a study of Ad26.COV2.S vaccination and SARS-CoV-2 variants (dated by TCRdb to the early 2020s). The library was produced with the immunoSEQ multiplex PCR assay. The clones in this table, taken by TCRdb from immuneACCESS, are in-frame only. Not every clone is retained; where verified, under half of the shortfall comes from an unresolved V gene, and the cause of the rest is unknown. In this sample the table shows hundreds of thousands of clones, 80% to 90% of which occur a single time. The ten largest clonotypes hold 2.5% of the sample. The treatment or condition label here, explained by the study, means: over 15 received Ad26.COV2.S at low or high dose, single or two shots; about 5 received placebo; per-sample allocation not given. For vaccine and placebo recipients, repertoires were sequenced using samples collected on day 63 after the first injection.

The sample was peripheral blood, taken in a trial of Ad26.COV2.S vaccine versus placebo. The receptors were sampled from a person aged 18-65 years who received the Ad26.COV2.S COVID-19 vaccine or a placebo.

This chain joins TRBV18 and TRBJ2-1, with D maybe TRBD2 (6 bases). Germline V gene lookup returns CDR1 KGHSH and CDR2 LQKENI. V was shortened by 3 bases and J by 3 bases, with 12 bases between the two germline ends. The CDR3 loop spans 15 amino acids. The CDR3 coding sequence is TGTGCCAGCTCACCTCTTGCGGGGTTCTACAATGAGCAGTTCTTC. Translation: CASSPLAGFYNEQFF.

As DNA, the CDR3 is TGCGCCAGCAGCTCCGGACAGGGGTCTGAAGCTTTCTTT. Its protein product is CASSSGQGSEAFF. The chain links TRBV5-1 to TRBJ1-1; TRBD1 matches at 9 bases. The germline CDR1 and CDR2 sequences are SGHRS and YFSETQ. With V trimmed by 3 bases and J by 6 bases, 3 bases remained unmatched. This CDR3 is 13 amino acids long. The variable domain in full, completed from reference TRBV5-1 and TRBJ1-1, reads KAGVTQTPRYLIKTRGQQVTLSCSPISGHRSVSWYQQTPGQGLQFLFEYFSETQRNKGNFPGRFSGRQFSNSRSEMNVSTLELGDSALYLCASSSGQGSEAFFGQGTRLTVV.

CDR3: CASSFHYRVVNTEAFF. The CDR3 region has the DNA TGTGCCAGCAGCTTCCATTACAGGGTGGTGAACACTGAAGCTTTCTTT. This chain uses TRBV7-8 with TRBJ1-1; the D gene is possibly TRBD1 (6 bases). Per the germline V gene, CDR1 is SGHVS and CDR2 is FQNEAQ. The CDR3 has 16 residues. The V gene lost 3 bases and the J gene lost 0 bases, with 14 bases spanning the gap.

The V gene is TRBV18, the J gene TRBJ2-4; possibly TRBD2 for D (5 bases). The CDR3 runs to 12 residues. Germline values: CDR1 KGHSH, CDR2 LQKENI. V lost 0 bases, J lost 9 bases, and 6 bases lay in between. CDR3 region: CASSPPGSIQYF. The CDR3 DNA is TGTGCCAGCTCACCACCGGGGAGCATTCAGTACTTC.

At least ten counts were recorded for this clone. This chain uses TRBV6-1 with TRBJ1-2; D remains unclear. The germline CDR1 and CDR2 sequences are MNHNS and SASEGT. The length of the CDR3 is 15 residues. The V gene lost 1 base and the J gene lost 4 bases, with 13 bases spanning the gap. For the CDR3, the DNA is TGTGCCAGCAGTGAAGAAGGTACGGGGAGCTATGGCTACACCTTC. It is translated as CASSEEGTGSYGYTF.

V gene TRBV30 combines with J gene TRBJ1-5; maybe TRBD1 (6 bases). Trimming removed 5 bases from V and 6 bases from J, with 20 bases in between. The CDR3 extends over 15 amino acids. CDR1 is GTSNPN and CDR2 is SVGIG in the germline V gene (reference sequence). The CDR3 nucleotides read TGTGCCTGGGGTGGCGAACAGGGAACTTTTCAGCCCCAGCATTTT. This sequence encodes CAWGGEQGTFQPQHF. Looking up the rest from reference TRBV30 and TRBJ1-5 gives the full variable domain: SQTIHQWPATLVQPVGSPLSLECTVEGTSNPNLYWYRQAAGRGLQLLFYSVGIGQISSEVPQNLSASRPQDRQFILSSKKLLLSDSGFYLCAWGGEQGTFQPQHFGDGTRLSIL.

The chain employs TRBV30 and TRBJ1-1; D gene unclear. V gave up 0 bases and J gave up 2 bases, with 13 bases separating them. CDR3 length: 15 residues. CDR1 GTSNPN and CDR2 SVGIG come from the germline V gene (reference sequence). CDR3 sequence (DNA): TGTGCCTGGAGTGTACTGTCGGGGAGCAACACTGAAGCTTTCTTT. Its protein is CAWSVLSGSNTEAFF.

This chain joins TRBV10-3 and TRBJ2-2; 14 nucleotides agree with TRBD2. Trimming removed 5 bases from V and 4 bases from J; junction bases left unmatched: 9. Germline CDR1 and CDR2: ENHRY and SYGVKD. The CDR3 has 18 amino acids. The CDR3 DNA reads TGTGCCATCAGTCCCGGGACTAGCGGGAGCGCGGTCACCGGGGAGCTGTTTTTT. Its translation: CAISPGTSGSAVTGELFF.

The chain is built from TRBV7-2 and TRBJ2-5, with D perhaps given as TRBD1 or TRBD2 (6 bases each). Trimming removed 3 bases from V and 5 bases from J, with 13 bases in between. This CDR3 comprises 14 residues. The germline gives CDR1 SGHTA, CDR2 FQGNSA. Here the CDR3 DNA reads TGTGCCAGCAGCTTCTCACAGGGACTGGAGACCCAGTACTTC. Translating gives CASSFSQGLETQYF.

The chain carries TRBV9 and TRBJ2-7; TRBD1 matches at 7 bases. This CDR3 has 17 amino acids. The germline V gene has CDR1 SGDLS and CDR2 YYNGEE. The V segment lost 3 bases and the J segment 0 bases; nucleotides outside the gene matches: 12. The CDR3 nucleotides read TGTGCCAGCAGCGAGGGTGGGGGACAGACTAACTCCTACGAGCAGTACTTC. It yields the protein CASSEGGGQTNSYEQYF.

The table lists this clone with a count of one. V usage is TRBV6-6 and J usage is TRBJ1-5; D is ambiguous. Trimming took 6 bases from V and 0 from J, leaving 6 bases between them. This CDR3 contains 13 residues. CDR1 is MNHNY, CDR2 SVGAGI, per germline (reference sequence). The CDR3 DNA is TGTGCCAGCAGGGGAAATAGCAATCAGCCCCAGCATTTT. It yields the protein CASRGNSNQPQHF.

The chain has TRBV29-1 and TRBJ2-2; 10 nucleotides align to TRBD2. Germline values: CDR1 SQVTM, CDR2 ANQGSEA. Germline trimming cut 5 bases from V and 7 bases from J; bases unmatched to any gene: 7. This CDR3 spans 14 amino acids. CDR3 loop: CSVTGTSAGGELFF. The CDR3 DNA follows: TGCAGCGTTACCGGGACTAGCGCGGGCGGGGAGCTGTTTTTT.

This clone has only one observation. V gene TRBV7-8 combines with J gene TRBJ1-2, with D hard to call. Trimming pared 4 bases from V and 6 bases from J, leaving 12 bases between. Per germline, CDR1 SGHVS and CDR2 FQNEAQ. The CDR3 has 13 amino acids. The CDR3 coding sequence is TGTGCCAGCAGCTCCTTAATCAGTGATGGCTACACCTTC. Its translation: CASSSLISDGYTF.

The chain carries TRBV25-1 and TRBJ2-1, with D possibly matching TRBD2 (6 bases). Germline lookup yields CDR1 MGHDK and CDR2 SYGVNS. The V end lost 5 bases, the J end lost 10 bases, and 21 bases lay between the germline ends. The CDR3 has 15 amino acids. For the CDR3, the DNA is TGTGCCAGCAGTAACATCCGGGACTCACTAAGAGAGCAGTTCTTC. Translated: CASSNIRDSLREQFF.

The genes are TRBV30 and TRBJ1-5; D unclear. V was trimmed by 3 bases and J by 4 bases, leaving 13 bases between them. Germline V gene sequence: CDR1 GTSNPN, CDR2 SVGIG (reference sequence). The CDR3 is 14 amino acids. The CDR3 reads CAWSHRASNQPQHF. The CDR3 region has the DNA TGTGCCTGGAGCCACCGGGCCTCTAATCAGCCCCAGCATTTT.

The V and J genes are TRBV4-3 and TRBJ2-1, with D perhaps given as TRBD1 or TRBD2 (5 bases each). Germline V lookup: CDR1 LGHNA, CDR2 YSLEER. Trimming removed 0 bases from V and 2 bases from J, with 14 bases in between. This CDR3 spans 17 amino acids. CDR3: CASSQDTPRGPYNEQFF. The CDR3 DNA reads as TGCGCCAGCAGCCAAGATACCCCGAGGGGTCCCTACAATGAGCAGTTCTTC.

The genes are TRBV4-3 and TRBJ1-2; D gene unclear. The V and J ends lost 0 bases and 5 bases respectively, with 10 bases between them. This CDR3 region has 14 residues. CDR1 and CDR2 (germline): LGHNA, YSLEER. CDR3 amino acids: CASSQDRVGYGYTF. CDR3 DNA: TGCGCCAGCAGCCAAGATCGGGTGGGATATGGCTACACCTTC.

V and J are TRBV7-2 and TRBJ1-4; 9 bases align to TRBD1. CDR1 and CDR2 (germline): SGHTA, FQGNSA. V dropped 0 bases and J dropped 8; count of bases not matched to a gene: 7. The CDR3 totals 16 residues. CDR3 in amino acids: CASSLAGTGNGEKLFF. Written as DNA, the CDR3 is TGTGCCAGCAGCTTAGCGGGGACAGGGAATGGAGAAAAACTGTTTTTT.

This sequence joins TRBV28 and TRBJ1-6; no clear D. The germline gives CDR1 MDHEN, CDR2 SYDVKM. CDR3 length equals 13 residues. Deletions cut 3 bases from V and 7 bases from J, with 7 bases between. The CDR3 DNA follows: TGTGCCAGCAGTTTTGTTGGGAATTCACCCCTCCACTTT. This sequence encodes CASSFVGNSPLHF. Together with reference TRBV28 and TRBJ1-6, the CDR3 gives the full variable domain: DVKVTQSSRYLVKRTGEKVFLECVQDMDHENMFWYRQDPGLGLRLIYFSYDVKMKEKGDIPEGYSVSREKKERFSLILESASTNQTSMYLCASSFVGNSPLHFGNGTRLTVT.

The gene calls are TRBV7-9 and TRBJ2-1; D might be TRBD2 (5 bases). Germline V gives CDR1 SEHNR, CDR2 FQNEAQ (reference sequence). The length of the CDR3 is 12 residues. V dropped 4 bases and J dropped 9 bases, with 10 bases sitting between them. The CDR3 region has the DNA TGTGCCAGCAGCTCCTCCGCGGGTGAGCAGTTCTTC. Protein sequence: CASSSSAGEQFF.

This clone appeared a single time. The chain combines TRBV4-2 with TRBJ2-5; D uncertain. The CDR3 length is 12 residues. Trimming took 3 bases from V and 3 from J, leaving 5 bases between them. Germline V gives CDR1 LGHNA, CDR2 YNFKEQ. The CDR3 loop reads CASSQVEETQYF. In DNA form, the CDR3 reads TGTGCCAGCAGCCAGGTCGAAGAGACCCAGTACTTC.

This sequence joins TRBV30 and TRBJ1-1; unclear D gene. CDR1 GTSNPN and CDR2 SVGIG come from the germline V gene (reference sequence). Between the trimmed V and J ends, which lost 3 bases and 3 bases, there was a span of 11 bases. CDR3 length: 13 residues. In nucleotides, the CDR3 is TGTGCCTGGAGCGTTACAGTGGACACTGAAGCTTTCTTT. Residues: CAWSVTVDTEAFF.

The V and J genes are TRBV3-1 (or the pseudogene TRBV3-2) and TRBJ1-1, with D unresolved. Germline assignment: CDR1 LGHDT and CDR2 YNNKEL (reference sequence). The CDR3 has 12 amino acids. Deletions cut 4 bases from V and 1 base from J, with 4 bases between. The CDR3 sequence: CASSRANTEAFF. In DNA form, the CDR3 reads TGTGCCAGCAGCCGAGCGAACACTGAAGCTTTCTTT.

This clone is a singleton in its sample. The chain couples TRBV27 to TRBJ2-7; 7 positions agree with TRBD2. V was pared by 5 bases and J by 1 base, with 14 bases of the junction left unmatched. Germline-derived CDR1 and CDR2 are MNHEY and SMNVEV (reference sequence). CDR3 length equals 17 residues. Here the CDR3 reads CASSPQRGWGASYEQYF. CDR3 coding DNA: TGTGCCAGCAGTCCTCAGCGGGGTTGGGGAGCGTCCTACGAGCAGTACTTC.

Only one count was recorded for this clone. V and J are TRBV7-9 and TRBJ1-5; D possibly corresponds to TRBD1 (5 bases). The germline CDR1 and CDR2 sequences are SEHNR and FQNEAQ (reference sequence). Trimming stripped 2 bases from V and 2 bases from J, with 16 bases between. The CDR3 has 17 amino acids. For the CDR3, the DNA is TGTGCCAGCAGCTTATATGGTACCTTAGGGGGCAATCAGCCCCAGCATTTT. The encoded protein is CASSLYGTLGGNQPQHF.

The V call is TRBV3-1 (or the pseudogene TRBV3-2), the J call TRBJ1-5; D may be TRBD1 (6 bases). V was clipped by 3 bases and J by 5 bases, with 11 bases between them. Per the germline V gene, CDR1 is LGHDT and CDR2 is YNNKEL (reference sequence). This CDR3 region has 14 residues. The CDR3 bases are TGTGCCAGCAGCCACAGGGGAAGGCATCAGCCCCAGCATTTT. Translated, it gives CASSHRGRHQPQHF.

The chain links TRBV9 to TRBJ2-1; 7 positions match TRBD2. Germline V CDR1 and CDR2: SGDLS, YYNGEE. The CDR3 covers 15 residues. V gave up 0 bases and J gave up 9 bases; unmatched junction bases: 9. This CDR3 reads CASSVARTREGEQFF. As DNA, the CDR3 is TGTGCCAGCAGCGTAGCTAGGACTAGGGAGGGTGAGCAGTTCTTC.